This TCR beta chain was documented in a study of regulatory T cells in long-lasting Graves disease. Study details: Over 5 years on antithyroid drugs plus positive TSH receptor antibodies marked Graves' disease as persistent.

For TCR beta, libraries came from iRepertoire HTBI primers and Arm-PCR of CDR3 regions. One entry per CDR3 protein results from TCRdb running MiXCR on the multiplex PCR reads. Here the sample spans 600,000 to 800,000 distinct CDR3 sequences, approximately 29% being singletons. The time point was: persistent/refractory GD, antithyroid drugs over 5 years with positive TRAb. Preparation of the TCR library used RNA extracted from PBMCs. General observations from the study: Under persistent disease, TRBV28, TRBJ1-2 and TRBJ2-5 were used preferentially. With a few thousand shared public clonotypes, persistent patients exceeded new patients, who shared approximately 880.

This clonotype was counted at least ten times. Its antigen is currently unknown. This CDR3 is 18 amino acids long. V trimming: 3 bases; J trimming: 0 bases; junction bases outside the gene matches: 6. The germline CDR1 and CDR2 sequences are SNHLY and FYNNEI. The specimen was peripheral blood mononuclear cells (PBMCs), collected when the disease was refractory, from a patient treated with antithyroid drugs. The receptor's source is a female donor with Graves disease. The rearrangement joins TRBV2 to TRBJ2-6; 9 bases are shared with TRBD1. The CDR3 nucleotides are TGTGCCAGCAGTGAGGGGACAGGGTGGAACTCTGGGGCCAACGTCCTGACTTTC. This gives the protein CASSEGTGWNSGANVLTF.